The present T cell receptor (beta chain) was sequenced within a study of blood T cell repertoires in COVID-19. As for the study in general: From the United States, Italy and Spain came samples of acute and convalescent COVID-19.

Donors in Cohort 3 counted as recovered after two negative PCRs, clearance, or symptom resolution. CDR1 is LGHDT and CDR2 is YNNKEL in the germline V gene (reference sequence). This CDR3 is built from 14 residues. V was pared by 2 bases and J by 2 bases, with 2 bases of the junction left unmatched. Profiled with immunoSEQ multiplex PCR; TCRdb holds only in-frame clones, not every one. The sample yields hundreds of thousands of clones, 75% to 90% seen once. The sequenced material came from PBMCs or T cells enriched from blood (not recorded which). V gene TRBV3-1 (or the pseudogene TRBV3-2) combines with J gene TRBJ1-2, with 7 positions matching TRBD1. The TCR comes from a man between 18 and 35 years old who had recovered from COVID-19. The CDR3 is CASSQRDSNYGYTF. DNA for the CDR3: TGTGCCAGCAGCCAAAGGGACAGCAACTATGGCTACACCTTC.